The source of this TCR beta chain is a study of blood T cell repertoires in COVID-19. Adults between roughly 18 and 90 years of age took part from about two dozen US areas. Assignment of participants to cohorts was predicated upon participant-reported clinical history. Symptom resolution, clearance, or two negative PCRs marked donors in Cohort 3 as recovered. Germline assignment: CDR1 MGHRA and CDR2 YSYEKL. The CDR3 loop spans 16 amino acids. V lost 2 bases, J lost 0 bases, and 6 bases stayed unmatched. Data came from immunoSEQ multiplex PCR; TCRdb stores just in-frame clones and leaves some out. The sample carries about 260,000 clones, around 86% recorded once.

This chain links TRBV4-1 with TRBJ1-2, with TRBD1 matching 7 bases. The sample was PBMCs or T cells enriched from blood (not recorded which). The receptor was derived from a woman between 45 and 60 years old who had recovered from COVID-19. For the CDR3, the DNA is TGCGCCAGCAGCCAACGACAGGGCTTGACTAACTATGGCTACACCTTC. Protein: CASSQRQGLTNYGYTF.